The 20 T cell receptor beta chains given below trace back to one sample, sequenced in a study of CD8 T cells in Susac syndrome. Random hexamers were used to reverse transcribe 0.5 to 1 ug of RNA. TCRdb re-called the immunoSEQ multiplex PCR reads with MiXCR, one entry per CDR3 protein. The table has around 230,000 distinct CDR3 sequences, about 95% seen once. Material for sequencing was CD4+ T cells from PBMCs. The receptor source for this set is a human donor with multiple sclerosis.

CDR3 in amino acids: CASSVVGSGETQYF. As DNA, the CDR3 is TGTGCCAGCAGTGTCGTAGGGAGCGGGGAGACCCAGTACTTC. The chain employs TRBV2 and TRBJ2-5, with D maybe TRBD2 (6 bases). The V gene's germline CDR1 is SNHLY and CDR2 FYNNEI. V was cut by 4 bases and J by 5 bases, with 14 bases left in between. This CDR3 is built from 14 residues.

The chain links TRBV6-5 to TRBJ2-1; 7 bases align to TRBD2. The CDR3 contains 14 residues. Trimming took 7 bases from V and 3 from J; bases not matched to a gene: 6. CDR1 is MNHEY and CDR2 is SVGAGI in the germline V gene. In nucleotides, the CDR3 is TGTGCCAGCACCAAAACGGGGGGCTACAATGAGCAGTTCTTC. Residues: CASTKTGGYNEQFF.

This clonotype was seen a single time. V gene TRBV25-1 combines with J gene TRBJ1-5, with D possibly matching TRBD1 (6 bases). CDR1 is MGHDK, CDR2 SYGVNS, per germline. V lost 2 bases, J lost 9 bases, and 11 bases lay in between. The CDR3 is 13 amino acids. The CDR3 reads CASSERGGRPQHF. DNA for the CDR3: TGTGCCAGCAGTGAACGTGGGGGCCGGCCCCAGCATTTT.

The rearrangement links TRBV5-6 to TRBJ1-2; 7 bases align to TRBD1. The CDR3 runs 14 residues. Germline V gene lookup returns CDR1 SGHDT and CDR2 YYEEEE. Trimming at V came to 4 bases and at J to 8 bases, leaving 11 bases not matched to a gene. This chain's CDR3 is CASSGTDRVHGYTF. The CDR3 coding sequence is TGTGCCAGCAGCGGGACCGACAGGGTTCACGGCTACACCTTC.

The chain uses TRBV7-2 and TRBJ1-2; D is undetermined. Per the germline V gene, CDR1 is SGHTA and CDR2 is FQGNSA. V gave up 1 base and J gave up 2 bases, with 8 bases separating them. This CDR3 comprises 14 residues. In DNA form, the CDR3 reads TGTGCCAGCAGCTTAGATAGTCGCAACTATGGCTACACCTTC. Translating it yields CASSLDSRNYGYTF.

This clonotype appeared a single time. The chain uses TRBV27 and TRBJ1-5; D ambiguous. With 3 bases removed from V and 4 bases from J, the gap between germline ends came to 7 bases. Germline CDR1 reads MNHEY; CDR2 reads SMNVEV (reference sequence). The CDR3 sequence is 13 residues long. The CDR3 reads CASSFDGNQPQHF. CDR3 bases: TGTGCCAGCAGTTTTGATGGGAATCAGCCCCAGCATTTT.

DNA of the CDR3: TGTGCCAGCAGTCCTACAAACACCGGGGAGCTGTTTTTT. Protein sequence: CASSPTNTGELFF. J is TRBJ2-2 and V is TRBV12-3 or TRBV12-4; D unclear. This CDR3 contains 13 residues. Trimming took 5 bases from V and 2 from J, leaving 6 bases between them.

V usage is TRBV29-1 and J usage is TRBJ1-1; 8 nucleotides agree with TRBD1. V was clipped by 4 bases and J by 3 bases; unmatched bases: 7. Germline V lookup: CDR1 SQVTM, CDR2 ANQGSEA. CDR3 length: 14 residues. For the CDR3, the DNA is TGCAGCGTTGTGGTCAGGGGGCTTTACACTGAAGCTTTCTTT. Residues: CSVVVRGLYTEAFF.

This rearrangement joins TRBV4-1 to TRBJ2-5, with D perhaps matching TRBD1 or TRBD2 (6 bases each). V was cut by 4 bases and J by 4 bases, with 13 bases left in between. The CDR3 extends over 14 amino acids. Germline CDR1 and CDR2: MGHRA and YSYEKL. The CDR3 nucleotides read TGCGCCAGCAGCCGCTCGGGGGCGTCAGAGACCCAGTACTTC. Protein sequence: CASSRSGASETQYF.

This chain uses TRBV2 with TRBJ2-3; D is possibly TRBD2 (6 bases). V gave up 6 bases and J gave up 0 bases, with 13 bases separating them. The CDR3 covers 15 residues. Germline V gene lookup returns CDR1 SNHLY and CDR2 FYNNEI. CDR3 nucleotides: TGTGCCAGCAGGATGACTAGGAGTAGCACAGATACGCAGTATTTT. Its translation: CASRMTRSSTDTQYF.

The CDR3 sequence: CASKSGTANTGELFF. The CDR3 nucleotides are TGTGCCAGTAAGTCCGGGACAGCGAACACCGGGGAGCTGTTTTTT. The V call is TRBV27, the J call TRBJ2-2; TRBD1 agrees at 7 bases. Trimming at V came to 9 bases and at J to 0 bases, leaving 7 bases not matched to a gene. Germline assignment: CDR1 MNHEY and CDR2 SMNVEV (reference sequence). The CDR3 is made up of 15 amino acids.

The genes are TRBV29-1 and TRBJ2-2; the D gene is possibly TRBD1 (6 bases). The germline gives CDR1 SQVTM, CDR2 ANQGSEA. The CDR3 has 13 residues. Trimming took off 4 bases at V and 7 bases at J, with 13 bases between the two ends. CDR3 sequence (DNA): TGCAGCGTTGCAATGGGGGCTGGCGGGGAGCTGTTTTTT. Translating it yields CSVAMGAGGELFF.

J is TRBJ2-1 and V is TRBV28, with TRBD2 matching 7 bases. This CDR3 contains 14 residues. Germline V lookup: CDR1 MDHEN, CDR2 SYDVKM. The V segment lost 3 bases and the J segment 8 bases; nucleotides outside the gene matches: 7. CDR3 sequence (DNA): TGTGCCAGCAGTTTGTCGACTAGCACGGATGAGCAGTTCTTC. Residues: CASSLSTSTDEQFF. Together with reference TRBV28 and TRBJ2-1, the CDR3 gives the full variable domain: DVKVTQSSRYLVKRTGEKVFLECVQDMDHENMFWYRQDPGLGLRLIYFSYDVKMKEKGDIPEGYSVSREKKERFSLILESASTNQTSMYLCASSLSTSTDEQFFGPGTRLTVL.

CDR3 bases: TGCAGCGTTGTACTAGGTCTCGAGCAGTACTTC. This codes for CSVVLGLEQYF. The gene calls are TRBV29-1 and TRBJ2-7, with D possibly being TRBD2 (5 bases). Trimming removed 4 bases at V and 6 bases at J, with 10 bases between. The CDR3 runs 11 residues. CDR1 is SQVTM, CDR2 ANQGSEA, per germline.

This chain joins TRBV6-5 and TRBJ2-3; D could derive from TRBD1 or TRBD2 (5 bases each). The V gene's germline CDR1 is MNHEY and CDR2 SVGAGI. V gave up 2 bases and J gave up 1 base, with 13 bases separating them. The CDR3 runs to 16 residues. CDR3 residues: CASSYLLLGGTDTQYF. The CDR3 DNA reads TGTGCCAGCAGTTACCTTCTGCTGGGGGGCACAGATACGCAGTATTTT.

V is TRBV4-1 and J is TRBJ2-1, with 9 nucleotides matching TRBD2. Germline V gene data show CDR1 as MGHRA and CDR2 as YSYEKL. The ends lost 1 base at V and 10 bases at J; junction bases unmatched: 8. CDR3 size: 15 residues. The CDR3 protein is CASSQGLAVTAEQFF. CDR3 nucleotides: TGCGCCAGCAGCCAAGGACTAGCGGTCACAGCAGAGCAGTTCTTC.

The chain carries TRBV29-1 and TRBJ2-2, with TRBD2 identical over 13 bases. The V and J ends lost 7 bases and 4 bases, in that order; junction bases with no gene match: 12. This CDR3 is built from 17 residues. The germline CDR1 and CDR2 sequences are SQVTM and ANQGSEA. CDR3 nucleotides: TGCAGCGCTTTTGGACTAGCGGGAGCTTTAACCACCGGGGAGCTGTTTTTT. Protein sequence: CSAFGLAGALTTGELFF.

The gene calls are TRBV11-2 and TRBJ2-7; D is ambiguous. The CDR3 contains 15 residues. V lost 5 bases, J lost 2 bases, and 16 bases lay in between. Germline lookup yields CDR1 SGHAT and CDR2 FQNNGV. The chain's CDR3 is CASSPAAFSTYEQYF. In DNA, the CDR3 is TGTGCCAGCAGCCCTGCCGCCTTTTCGACCTACGAGCAGTACTTC. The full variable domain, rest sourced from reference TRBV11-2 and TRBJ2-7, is EAGVAQSPRYKIIEKRQSVAFWCNPISGHATLYWYQQILGQGPKLLIQFQNNGVVDDSQLPKDRFSAERLKGVDSTLKIQPAKLEDSAVYLCASSPAAFSTYEQYFGPGTRLTVT.

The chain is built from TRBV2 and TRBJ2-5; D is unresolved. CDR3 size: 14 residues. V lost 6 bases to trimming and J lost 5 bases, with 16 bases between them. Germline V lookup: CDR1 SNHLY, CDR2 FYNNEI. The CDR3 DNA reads TGTGCCAGCAGATATGTCGGCCTAGGGGAGACCCAGTACTTC. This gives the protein CASRYVGLGETQYF.

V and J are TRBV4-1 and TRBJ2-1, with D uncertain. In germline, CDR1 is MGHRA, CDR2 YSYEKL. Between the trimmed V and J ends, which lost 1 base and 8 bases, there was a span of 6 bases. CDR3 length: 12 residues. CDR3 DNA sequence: TGCGCCAGCAGCCAAGGTCTCGATGAGCAGTTCTTC. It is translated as CASSQGLDEQFF.